This entry is about one T cell receptor beta chain. Participants reported their clinical history, and cohort assignment relied on those reports. How the authors handled the data: Estimation of nucleated cell counts was performed using reference gene primer amplification. Clones were sequenced by immunoSEQ multiplex PCR, and TCRdb holds only the in-frame ones, with some missing. From that table come the V and J calls and clone size; the DNA was used to work out D and trimming. The sample holds more than 200,000 clones, around 86% seen once. The sample belongs to a study of blood T cell repertoires in COVID-19. Study-level information: Recovery meant two consecutive negative NP/OP PCR tests, professional clearance, or resolved symptoms. Some COVID-19 samples were acute and others convalescent; all came from the United States, Italy and Spain.

The V gene lost 2 bases and the J gene lost 0 bases, with 12 bases spanning the gap. The CDR3 covers 16 residues. Germline loops: CDR1 SGHDT, CDR2 YYEEEE. The chain couples TRBV5-6 to TRBJ1-3; D call uncertain. This TCR was recovered from a young man in a cohort exposed to, infected with or recovered from COVID-19 (not recorded which). Sequenced sample: PBMCs or T cells enriched from blood (not recorded which). Here the CDR3 DNA reads TGTGCCAGCAGCTTCGGCGGTCCCACCTCTGGAAACACCATATATTTT. This encodes CASSFGGPTSGNTIYF.